Below are 7 T cell receptor beta chains sequenced from a single sample in a study of blood T cell repertoires in COVID-19. The method was immunoSEQ multiplex PCR; TCRdb's version includes in-frame clones alone and lacks a portion of them. This sample carries about 190,000 clones, around nine tenths of them seen once, and the ten largest clones take about 6.6%. Input material: peripheral blood. These receptors were collected from a woman in her thirties or forties who had recovered from COVID-19.

This chain joins TRBV5-8 and TRBJ2-1; possible D gene TRBD1, 7 bases. Trimming cost V 4 bases and J 5 bases, with 16 bases left between them. There are 15 residues in the CDR3. Germline CDR1 SGHTS, CDR2 YDEGEE. The CDR3 nucleotides are TGTGCCAGCAGCCCCAGGGGGAGGCCCCACAATGAGCAGTTCTTC. Amino acids: CASSPRGRPHNEQFF.

The rearrangement links TRBV15 to TRBJ2-7; D remains ambiguous. There are 16 residues in the CDR3. CDR1 is LNHNV and CDR2 is YYDKDF in the germline V gene (reference sequence). Trimming cost V 3 bases and J 2 bases, with 17 bases left between them. The CDR3 is CATSRTGPRGAYEQYF. For the CDR3, the DNA is TGTGCCACCAGCAGGACTGGCCCCCGAGGCGCCTACGAGCAGTACTTC. The entire variable domain, with the rest obtained from reference TRBV15 and TRBJ2-7, is as follows: DAMVIQNPRYQVTQFGKPVTLSCSQTLNHNVMYWYQQKSSQAPKLLFHYYDKDFNNEADTPDNFQSRRPNTSFCFLDIRSPGLGDTAMYLCATSRTGPRGAYEQYFGPGTRLTVT.

The genes are TRBV30 and TRBJ2-7; 10 positions match TRBD1. Germline-derived CDR1 and CDR2 are GTSNPN and SVGIG (reference sequence). This CDR3 has 15 residues. V dropped 4 bases and J dropped 4; count of bases not matched to a gene: 10. DNA of the CDR3: TGTGCCTGGACTCCGGGACAGGGGATTGTGTACGAGCAGTACTTC. Translating gives CAWTPGQGIVYEQYF.

This clone has only a few counts. The V gene is TRBV2, the J gene TRBJ2-2; D unresolved. V was shortened by 3 bases and J by 4 bases, with 9 bases between the two germline ends. In germline, CDR1 is SNHLY, CDR2 FYNNEI. This CDR3 spans 14 amino acids. DNA for the CDR3: TGTGCCAGCAGTGACCGGTACCCCACCGGGGAGCTGTTTTTT. Amino acids: CASSDRYPTGELFF.

The chain recombines TRBV5-1 with TRBJ2-7, with 7 bases fitting TRBD1. The germline V gene encodes CDR1 SGHRS and CDR2 YFSETQ. The CDR3 has 15 residues. With V trimmed by 1 base and J by 2 bases, 6 bases remained unmatched. The CDR3 here is CASSLIRDRAYEQYF. The DNA for the CDR3 is TGCGCCAGCAGCTTGATTCGAGACAGGGCCTACGAGCAGTACTTC.

This clone has a count of ten or more. This chain connects TRBV7-8 to TRBJ1-2; D gene uncertain. V was trimmed by 5 bases and J by 3 bases, leaving 22 bases between them. There are 17 residues in the CDR3. Germline V gene lookup returns CDR1 SGHVS and CDR2 FQNEAQ. CDR3 sequence: CASSPSRWAGQHYGYTF. The CDR3 DNA follows: TGTGCCAGCAGCCCTTCCCGTTGGGCAGGTCAACACTATGGCTACACCTTC. Supplemented by reference TRBV7-8 and TRBJ1-2, the full variable domain reads GAGVSQSPRYKVAKRGQDVALRCDPISGHVSLFWYQQALGQGPEFLTYFQNEAQLDKSGLPSDRFFAERPEGSVSTLKIQRTQQEDSAVYLCASSPSRWAGQHYGYTFGSGTRLTVV.

The chain has TRBV12-3 or TRBV12-4 and TRBJ2-7; no clear D. The CDR3 is 12 residues long. The V end lost 6 bases, the J end lost 2 bases, and 8 bases lay between the germline ends. The CDR3 region is CASSPNPYEQYF. The CDR3 nucleotides read TGTGCCAGCAGCCCTAACCCCTACGAGCAGTACTTC.